This TCR beta chain was found in a study of T cells in Graves' hyperthyroidism and ophthalmopathy. This clonotype was observed at least ten times. The patients, who ranged from 18 to 65 in age, presented with newly diagnosed hyperthyroidism lasting under 2 months. The V gene's germline CDR1 is LGHDT and CDR2 YNNKEL (reference sequence). V lost 4 bases, J lost 4 bases, and 13 bases lay in between. The CDR3 has 14 amino acids. It was RNA transcripts that yielded the amplified TCR beta CDR3 regions. With the HTBI primer set, the TCR CDR3 went through a first round of RT-PCR. TCRdb independently ran MiXCR on the multiplex PCR reads; one entry per CDR3 protein. This table has a few hundred thousand distinct CDR3 sequences, about a fifth appearing once.

The TCR sequence derives from a woman under 30 with Graves' hyperthyroidism. Material: blood. The V gene is TRBV3-1, the J gene TRBJ1-1; D ambiguous. Here the CDR3 DNA reads TGTGCCAGCAGCCCCCGTAGGGCTGGCACTGAAGCTTTCTTT. Translating it yields CASSPRRAGTEAFF.